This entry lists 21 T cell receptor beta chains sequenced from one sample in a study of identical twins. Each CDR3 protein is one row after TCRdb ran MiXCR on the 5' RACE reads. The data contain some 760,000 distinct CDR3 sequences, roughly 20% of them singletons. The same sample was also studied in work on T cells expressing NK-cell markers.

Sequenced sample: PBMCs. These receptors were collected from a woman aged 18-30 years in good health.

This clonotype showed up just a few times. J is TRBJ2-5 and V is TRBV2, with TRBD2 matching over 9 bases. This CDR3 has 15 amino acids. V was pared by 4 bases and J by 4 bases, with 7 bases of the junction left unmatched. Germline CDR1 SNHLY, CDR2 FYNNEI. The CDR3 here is CASSVAAGGGETQYF. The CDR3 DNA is TGTGCCAGCAGTGTGGCAGCGGGAGGAGGAGAGACCCAGTACTTC.

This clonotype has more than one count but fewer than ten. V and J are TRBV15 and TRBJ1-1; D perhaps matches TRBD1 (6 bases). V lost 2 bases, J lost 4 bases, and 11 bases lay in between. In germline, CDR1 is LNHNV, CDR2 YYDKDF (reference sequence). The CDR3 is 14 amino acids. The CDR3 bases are TGTGCCACCAGCAGATCACAGGGTAGCACTGAAGCTTTCTTT. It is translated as CATSRSQGSTEAFF.

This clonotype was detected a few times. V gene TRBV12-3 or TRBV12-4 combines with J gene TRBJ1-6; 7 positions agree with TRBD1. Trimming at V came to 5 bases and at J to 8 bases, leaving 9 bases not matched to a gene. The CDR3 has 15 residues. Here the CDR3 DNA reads TGTGCCAGCAGTATTCAGACAGGGTCGCATTCACCCCTCCACTTT. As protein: CASSIQTGSHSPLHF.

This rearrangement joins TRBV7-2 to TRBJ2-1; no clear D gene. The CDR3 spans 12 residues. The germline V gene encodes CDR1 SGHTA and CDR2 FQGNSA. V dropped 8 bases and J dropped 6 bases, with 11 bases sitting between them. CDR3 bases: TGTGCCAGCGACTCAGGCCCCAATGAGCAGTTCTTC. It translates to CASDSGPNEQFF.

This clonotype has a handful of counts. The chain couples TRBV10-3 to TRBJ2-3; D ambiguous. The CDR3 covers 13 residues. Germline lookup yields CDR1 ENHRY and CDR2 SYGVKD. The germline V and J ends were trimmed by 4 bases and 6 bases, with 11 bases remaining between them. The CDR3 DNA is TGTGCCATCAGTGGGTTCCCCACCGATACGCAGTATTTT. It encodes CAISGFPTDTQYF.

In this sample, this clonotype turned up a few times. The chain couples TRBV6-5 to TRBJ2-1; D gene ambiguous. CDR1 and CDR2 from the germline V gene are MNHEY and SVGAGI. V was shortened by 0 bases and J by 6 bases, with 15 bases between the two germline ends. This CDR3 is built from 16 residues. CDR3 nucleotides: TGTGCCAGCAGTTACTCTCCAGGCAGCAGTAGCAATGAGCAGTTCTTC. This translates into CASSYSPGSSSNEQFF.

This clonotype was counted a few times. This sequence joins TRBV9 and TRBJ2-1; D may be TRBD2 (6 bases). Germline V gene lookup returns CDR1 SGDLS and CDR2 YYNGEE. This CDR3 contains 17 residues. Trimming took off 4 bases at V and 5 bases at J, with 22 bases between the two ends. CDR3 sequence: CASSPRHSSGTHNEQFF. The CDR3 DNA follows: TGTGCCAGCAGCCCCCGACATTCCTCCGGGACTCACAATGAGCAGTTCTTC.

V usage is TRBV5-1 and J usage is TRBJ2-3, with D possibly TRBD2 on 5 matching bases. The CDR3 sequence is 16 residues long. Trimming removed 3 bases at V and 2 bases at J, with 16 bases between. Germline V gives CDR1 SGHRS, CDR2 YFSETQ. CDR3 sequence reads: CASSSGSGGHTDTQYF. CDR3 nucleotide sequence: TGCGCCAGCAGCTCGGGGTCAGGAGGCCACACAGATACGCAGTATTTT.

CDR3 in DNA: TGTGCCAGCAGTGCAGCAGGGGATGAAGCTTTCTTT. Its translation is CASSAAGDEAFF. V gene TRBV2 combines with J gene TRBJ1-1; tentatively, D is TRBD1 (6 bases). Germline CDR1 is SNHLY and CDR2 is FYNNEI. This CDR3 has 12 amino acids. The ends were cut back, 4 bases at V and 7 bases at J, with 10 bases in the middle.

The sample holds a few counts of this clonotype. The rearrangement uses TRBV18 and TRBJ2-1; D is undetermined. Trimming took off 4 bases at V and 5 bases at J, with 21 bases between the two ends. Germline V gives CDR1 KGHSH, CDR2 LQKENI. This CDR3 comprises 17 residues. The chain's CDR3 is CASSQSNGLRTHNEQFF. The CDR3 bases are TGTGCCAGCTCACAGTCGAATGGGCTACGAACTCACAATGAGCAGTTCTTC.

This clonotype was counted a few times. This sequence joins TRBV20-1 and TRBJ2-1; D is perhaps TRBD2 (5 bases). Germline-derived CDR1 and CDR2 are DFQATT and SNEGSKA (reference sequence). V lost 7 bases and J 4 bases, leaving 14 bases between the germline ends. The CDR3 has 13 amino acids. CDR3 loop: CSVERSGYNEQFF. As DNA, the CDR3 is TGCAGTGTTGAGCGGTCTGGGTACAATGAGCAGTTCTTC.

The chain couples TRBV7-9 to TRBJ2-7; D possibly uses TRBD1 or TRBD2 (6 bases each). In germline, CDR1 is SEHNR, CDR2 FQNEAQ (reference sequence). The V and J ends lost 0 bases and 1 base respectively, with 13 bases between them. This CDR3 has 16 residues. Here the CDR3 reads CASSLAVRGRSYEQYF. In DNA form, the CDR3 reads TGTGCCAGCAGCTTAGCGGTCCGGGGGCGGTCCTACGAGCAGTACTTC.

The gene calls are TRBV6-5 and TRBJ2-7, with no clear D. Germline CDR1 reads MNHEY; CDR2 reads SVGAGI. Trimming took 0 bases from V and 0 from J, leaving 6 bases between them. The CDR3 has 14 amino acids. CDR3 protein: CASSYSLSSYEQYF. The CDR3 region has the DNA TGTGCCAGCAGTTACTCGTTAAGCTCCTACGAGCAGTACTTC.

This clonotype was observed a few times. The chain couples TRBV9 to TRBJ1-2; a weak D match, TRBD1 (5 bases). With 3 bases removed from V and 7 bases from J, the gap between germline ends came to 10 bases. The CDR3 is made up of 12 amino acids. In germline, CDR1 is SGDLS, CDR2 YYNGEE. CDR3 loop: CASSGDQLGYTF. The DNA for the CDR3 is TGTGCCAGCAGCGGGGACCAGCTTGGCTACACCTTC.

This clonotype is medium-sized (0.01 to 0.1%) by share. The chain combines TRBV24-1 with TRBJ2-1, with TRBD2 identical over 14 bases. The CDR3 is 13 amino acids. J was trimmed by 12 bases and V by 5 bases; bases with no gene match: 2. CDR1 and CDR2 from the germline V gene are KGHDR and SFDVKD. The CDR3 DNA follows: TGTGCCACCAGTGGGACTAGCGGGGGGCGGCAGTTCTTC. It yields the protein CATSGTSGGRQFF.

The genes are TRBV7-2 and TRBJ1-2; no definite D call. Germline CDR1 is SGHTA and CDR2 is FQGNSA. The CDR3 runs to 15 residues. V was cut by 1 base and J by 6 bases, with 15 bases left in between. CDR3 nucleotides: TGTGCCAGCAGCTTAGAATCCGGGATCTTAAATGGCTACACCTTC. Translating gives CASSLESGILNGYTF.

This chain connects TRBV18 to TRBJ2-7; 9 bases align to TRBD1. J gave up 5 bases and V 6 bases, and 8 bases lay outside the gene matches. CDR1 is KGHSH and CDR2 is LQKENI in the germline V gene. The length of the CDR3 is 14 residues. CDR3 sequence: CASSIVGTGNEQYF. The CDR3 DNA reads TGTGCCAGCTCCATCGTAGGGACAGGGAACGAGCAGTACTTC. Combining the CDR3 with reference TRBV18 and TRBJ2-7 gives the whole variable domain NAGVMQNPRHLVRRRGQEARLRCSPMKGHSHVYWYRQLPEEGLKFMVYLQKENIIDESGMPKERFSAEFPKEGPSILRIQQVVRGDSAAYFCASSIVGTGNEQYFGPGTRLTVT.

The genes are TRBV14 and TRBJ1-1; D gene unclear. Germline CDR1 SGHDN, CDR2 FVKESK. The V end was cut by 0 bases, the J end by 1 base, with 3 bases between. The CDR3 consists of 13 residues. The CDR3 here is CASSQEGNTEAFF. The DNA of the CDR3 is TGTGCCAGCAGCCAAGAGGGGAACACTGAAGCTTTCTTT.

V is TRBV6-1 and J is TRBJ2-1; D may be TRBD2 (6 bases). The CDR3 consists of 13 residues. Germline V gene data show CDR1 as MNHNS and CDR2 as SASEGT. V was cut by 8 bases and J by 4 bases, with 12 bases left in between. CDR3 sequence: CASRDFTYNEQFF. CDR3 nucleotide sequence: TGTGCCAGCCGGGACTTCACTTACAATGAGCAGTTCTTC.

The CDR3 is CSSGQGADEQFF. CDR3 nucleotide sequence: TGCAGCTCGGGACAGGGGGCGGATGAGCAGTTCTTC. The V and J genes are TRBV29-1 and TRBJ2-1, with 12 bases that match TRBD1. V was clipped by 8 bases and J by 8 bases; unmatched bases: 4. Germline lookup yields CDR1 SQVTM and CDR2 ANQGSEA. The CDR3 has 12 amino acids.

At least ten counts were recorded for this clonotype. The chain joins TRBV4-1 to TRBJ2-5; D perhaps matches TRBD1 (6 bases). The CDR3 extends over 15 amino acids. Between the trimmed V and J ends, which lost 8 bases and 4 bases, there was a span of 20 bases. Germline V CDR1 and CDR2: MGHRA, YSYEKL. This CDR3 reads CASSPGTFDGETQYF. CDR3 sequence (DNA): TGCGCCAGCTCACCCGGGACATTCGACGGAGAGACCCAGTACTTC.